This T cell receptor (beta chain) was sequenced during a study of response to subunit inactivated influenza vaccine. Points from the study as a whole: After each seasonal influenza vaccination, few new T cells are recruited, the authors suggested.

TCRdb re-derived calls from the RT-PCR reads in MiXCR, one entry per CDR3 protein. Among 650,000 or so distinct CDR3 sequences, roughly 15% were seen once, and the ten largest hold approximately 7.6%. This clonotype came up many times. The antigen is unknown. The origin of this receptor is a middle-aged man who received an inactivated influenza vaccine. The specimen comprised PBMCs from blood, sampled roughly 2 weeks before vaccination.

CDR3 protein: CASRDSTGELFF. CDR3 DNA: TGTGCCAGCAGAGATTCCACCGGGGAGCTGTTTTTT. The genes are TRBV6-5 and TRBJ2-2; D gene unclear. From germline, CDR1 is MNHEY and CDR2 SVGAGI. This CDR3 has 12 residues. Between the trimmed V and J ends, which lost 6 bases and 4 bases, there was a span of 6 bases.